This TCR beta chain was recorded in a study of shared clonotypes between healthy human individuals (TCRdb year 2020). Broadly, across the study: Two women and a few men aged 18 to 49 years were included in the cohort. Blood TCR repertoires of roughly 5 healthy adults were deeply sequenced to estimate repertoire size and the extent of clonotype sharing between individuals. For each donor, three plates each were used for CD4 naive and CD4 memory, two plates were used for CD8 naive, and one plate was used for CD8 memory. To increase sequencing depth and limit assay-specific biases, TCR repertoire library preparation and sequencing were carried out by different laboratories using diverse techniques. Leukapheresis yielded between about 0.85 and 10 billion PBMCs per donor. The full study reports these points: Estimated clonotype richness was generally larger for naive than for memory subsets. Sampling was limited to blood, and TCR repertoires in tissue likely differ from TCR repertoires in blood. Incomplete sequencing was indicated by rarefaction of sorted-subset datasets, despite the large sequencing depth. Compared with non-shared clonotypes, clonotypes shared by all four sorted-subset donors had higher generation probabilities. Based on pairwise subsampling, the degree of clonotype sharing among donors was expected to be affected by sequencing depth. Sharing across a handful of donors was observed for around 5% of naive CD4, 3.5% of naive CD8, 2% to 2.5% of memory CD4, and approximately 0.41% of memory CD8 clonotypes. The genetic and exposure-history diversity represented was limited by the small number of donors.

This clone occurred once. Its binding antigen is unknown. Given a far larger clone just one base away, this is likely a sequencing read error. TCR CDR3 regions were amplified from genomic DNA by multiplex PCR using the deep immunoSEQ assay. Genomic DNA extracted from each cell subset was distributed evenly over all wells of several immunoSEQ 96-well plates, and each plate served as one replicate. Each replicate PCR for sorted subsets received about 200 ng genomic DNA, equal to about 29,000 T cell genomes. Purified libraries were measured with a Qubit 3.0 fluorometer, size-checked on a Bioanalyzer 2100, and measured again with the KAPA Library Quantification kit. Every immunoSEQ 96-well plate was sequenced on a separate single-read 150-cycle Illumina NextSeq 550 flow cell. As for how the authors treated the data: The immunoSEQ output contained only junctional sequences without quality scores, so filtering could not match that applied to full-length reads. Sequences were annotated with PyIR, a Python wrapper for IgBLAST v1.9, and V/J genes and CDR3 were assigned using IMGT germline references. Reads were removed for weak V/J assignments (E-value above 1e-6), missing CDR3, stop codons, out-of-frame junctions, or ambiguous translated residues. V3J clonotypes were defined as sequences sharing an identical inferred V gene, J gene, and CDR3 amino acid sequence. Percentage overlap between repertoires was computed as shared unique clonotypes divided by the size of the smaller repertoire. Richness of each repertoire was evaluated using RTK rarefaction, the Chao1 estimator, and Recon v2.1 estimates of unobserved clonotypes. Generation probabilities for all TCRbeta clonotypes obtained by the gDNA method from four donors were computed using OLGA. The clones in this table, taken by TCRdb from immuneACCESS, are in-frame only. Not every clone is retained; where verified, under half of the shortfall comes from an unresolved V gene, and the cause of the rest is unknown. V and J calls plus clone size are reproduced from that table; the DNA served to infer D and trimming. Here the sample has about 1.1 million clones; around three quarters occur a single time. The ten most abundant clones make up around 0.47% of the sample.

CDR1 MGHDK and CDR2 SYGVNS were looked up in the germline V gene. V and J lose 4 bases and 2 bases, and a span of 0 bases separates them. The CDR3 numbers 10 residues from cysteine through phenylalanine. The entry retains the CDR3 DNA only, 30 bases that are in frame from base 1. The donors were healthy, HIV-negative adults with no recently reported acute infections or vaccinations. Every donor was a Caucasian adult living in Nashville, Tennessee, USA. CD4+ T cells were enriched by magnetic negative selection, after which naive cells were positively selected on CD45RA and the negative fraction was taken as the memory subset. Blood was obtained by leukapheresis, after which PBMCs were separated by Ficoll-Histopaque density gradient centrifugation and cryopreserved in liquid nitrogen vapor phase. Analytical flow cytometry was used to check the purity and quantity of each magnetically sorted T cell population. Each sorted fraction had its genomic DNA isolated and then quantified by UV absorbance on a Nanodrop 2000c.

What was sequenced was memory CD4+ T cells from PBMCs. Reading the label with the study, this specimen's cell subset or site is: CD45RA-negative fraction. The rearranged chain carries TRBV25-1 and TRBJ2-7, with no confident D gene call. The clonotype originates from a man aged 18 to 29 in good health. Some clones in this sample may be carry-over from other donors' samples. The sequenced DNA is TGTGCCAGCAGTGCCTACGAGCAGTACTTC. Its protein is CASSAYEQYF.